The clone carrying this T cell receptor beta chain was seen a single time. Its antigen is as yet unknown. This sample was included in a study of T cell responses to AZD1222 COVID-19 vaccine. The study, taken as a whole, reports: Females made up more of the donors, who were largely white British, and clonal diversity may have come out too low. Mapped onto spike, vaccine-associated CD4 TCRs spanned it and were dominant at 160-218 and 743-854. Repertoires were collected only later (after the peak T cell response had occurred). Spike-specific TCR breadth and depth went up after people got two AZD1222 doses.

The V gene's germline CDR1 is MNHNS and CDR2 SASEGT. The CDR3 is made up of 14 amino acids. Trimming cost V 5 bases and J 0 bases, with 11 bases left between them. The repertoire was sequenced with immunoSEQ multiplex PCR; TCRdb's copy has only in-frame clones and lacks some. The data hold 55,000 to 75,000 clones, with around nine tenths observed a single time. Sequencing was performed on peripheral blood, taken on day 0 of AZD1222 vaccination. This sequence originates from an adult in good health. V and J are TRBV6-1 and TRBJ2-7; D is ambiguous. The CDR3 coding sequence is TGTGCCAGCAGTTCTTCTACAGCCTCCTACGAGCAGTACTTC. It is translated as CASSSSTASYEQYF.